Below are 21 T cell receptor beta chains sequenced from a single sample in a study of T cells in Graves' hyperthyroidism and ophthalmopathy. TCR beta CDR3 regions were amplified from RNA. HTBI primers drove first-round RT-PCR of the TCR CDR3. TCRdb re-derived calls from the multiplex PCR reads in MiXCR, one entry per CDR3 protein. The top ten clones hold 6.5% to 8% of a sample with 500,000 to 750,000 distinct CDR3 sequences, 15% to 17% of them seen once. Source material: blood. The receptors shown here come from a woman in her 30s with Graves' hyperthyroidism.

This clonotype was seen only a few times. The chain combines TRBV19 with TRBJ1-5, with 8 positions matching TRBD1. Germline V gives CDR1 LNHDA, CDR2 SQIVND (reference sequence). This CDR3 contains 15 residues. The V segment lost 7 bases and the J segment 11 bases; nucleotides outside the gene matches: 16. The CDR3 here is CASTLAGGGWGTQHF. CDR3 nucleotide sequence: TGTGCCAGTACATTGGCAGGGGGCGGTTGGGGGACCCAGCATTTT.

The chain employs TRBV24-1 and TRBJ2-3; 13 nucleotides align to TRBD2. With V trimmed by 5 bases and J by 3 bases, 10 bases remained unmatched. The CDR3 consists of 18 residues. Looked up from germline, CDR1 is KGHDR and CDR2 is SFDVKD. The CDR3 DNA reads as TGTGCCACCAGTGCCCGGACTAGCGGGAGTAGGGGGACAGATACGCAGTATTTT. Translated: CATSARTSGSRGTDTQYF.

The table lists this clonotype with many counts. This rearrangement joins TRBV6-1 to TRBJ2-3, with 13 bases that match TRBD2. V was clipped by 7 bases and J by 2 bases; unmatched bases: 24. The CDR3 loop spans 22 amino acids. Germline assignment: CDR1 MNHNS and CDR2 SASEGT. CDR3 sequence reads: CASKSTQGLAGPSRPPTDTQYF. The CDR3 region has the DNA TGTGCCAGCAAATCTACCCAGGGACTAGCGGGACCGTCGAGACCTCCCACAGATACGCAGTATTTT.

The table lists this clonotype with a few counts. The chain carries TRBV30 and TRBJ2-5; TRBD1 is a possible D gene (5 bases). The CDR3 covers 14 residues. V was shortened by 0 bases and J by 2 bases, with 10 bases between the two germline ends. Germline values: CDR1 GTSNPN, CDR2 SVGIG (reference sequence). The CDR3 sequence: CAWSVRARQETQYF. The CDR3 nucleotides read TGTGCCTGGAGTGTCAGGGCCCGACAAGAGACCCAGTACTTC.

This chain uses TRBV19 with TRBJ1-1, with D possibly TRBD1 on 5 matching bases. The CDR3 runs to 13 residues. In germline, CDR1 is LNHDA, CDR2 SQIVND (reference sequence). V lost 3 bases to trimming and J lost 3 bases, with 8 bases between them. The CDR3 here is CASSIRGDTEAFF. In DNA form, the CDR3 reads TGTGCCAGTAGTATTCGAGGGGACACTGAAGCTTTCTTT.

This clonotype was detected many times. This chain connects TRBV7-2 to TRBJ1-5, with 8 bases fitting TRBD1. Germline-derived CDR1 and CDR2 are SGHTA and FQGNSA. The CDR3 is 15 amino acids. V lost 1 base and J lost 7; bases outside the gene matches: 6. The CDR3 DNA reads as TGTGCCAGCAGCTTAGTTGCAGGGGGCGAGCAGCCCCAGCATTTT. Translated, it gives CASSLVAGGEQPQHF. The full variable domain, completed using reference TRBV7-2 and TRBJ1-5, is GAGVSQSPSNKVTEKGKDVELRCDPISGHTALYWYRQSLGQGLEFLIYFQGNSAPDKSGLPSDRFSAERTGGSVSTLTIQRTQQEDSAVYLCASSLVAGGEQPQHFGDGTRLSIL.

This clonotype was counted a few times. The V and J genes are TRBV7-9 and TRBJ1-6; 7 bases are a match to TRBD1. This CDR3 contains 16 residues. V was pared by 5 bases and J by 7 bases, with 11 bases of the junction left unmatched. Germline-derived CDR1 and CDR2 are SEHNR and FQNEAQ (reference sequence). The CDR3 is CASSRSLTGANSPLHF. CDR3 sequence (DNA): TGTGCCAGCAGCAGAAGCCTTACAGGGGCAAATTCACCCCTCCACTTT.

With respect to this clonotype: The CDR3 ends on some other residue instead of the conserved phenylalanine or tryptophan, so this is likely a read error. The chain uses TRBV27 and TRBJ1-5; 10 bases are shared with TRBD1. J gave up 6 bases and V 6 bases, and 23 bases lay outside the gene matches. The length of the CDR3 is 20 residues. Germline V gives CDR1 MNHEY, CDR2 SMNVEV (reference sequence). The CDR3 DNA is TGTGCCAGCAGCCCCAACCCGGGACAGGGGCGTAGGGGGCTATTTCAGCCCCAGCATCTT. Amino acids: CASSPNPGQGRRGLFQPQHL.

This sequence joins TRBV5-1 and TRBJ2-5, with D hard to call. V lost 4 bases, J lost 4 bases, and 11 bases lay in between. From germline, CDR1 is SGHRS and CDR2 YFSETQ. The CDR3 consists of 13 residues. The DNA of the CDR3 is TGCGCCAGCAGCCCTCGGTGGGGAGAGACCCAGTACTTC. Translation: CASSPRWGETQYF.

This clonotype was seen ten or more times. This chain joins TRBV2 and TRBJ1-2; tentative D call: TRBD1 (5 bases). The CDR3 spans 13 residues. The V gene's germline CDR1 is SNHLY and CDR2 FYNNEI. The V and J ends lost 7 bases and 4 bases respectively, with 13 bases between them. The CDR3 region is CASTPRATYGYTF. The CDR3 coding sequence is TGTGCCAGCACTCCCAGGGCTACCTATGGCTACACCTTC. The whole variable domain, filled in from reference TRBV2 and TRBJ1-2, reads EPEVTQTPSHQVTQMGQEVILRCVPISNHLYFYWYRQILGQKVEFLVSFYNNEISEKSEIFDDQFSVERPDGSNFTLKIRSTKLEDSAMYFCASTPRATYGYTFGSGTRLTVV.

This clonotype has at least ten counts. The gene calls are TRBV11-3 and TRBJ2-1, with no clear D. Germline V gene data show CDR1 as SGHNT and CDR2 as YENEEA. The CDR3 covers 11 residues. V lost 5 bases and J 9 bases, leaving 8 bases between the germline ends. In nucleotides, the CDR3 is TGTGCCAGCAGCGGGTATGGTGAGCAGTTCTTC. Amino acid sequence: CASSGYGEQFF.

Points on this clonotype: This may be a read error: a much more frequent sequence differs by one nucleotide. This sequence joins TRBV30 and TRBJ2-3, with 9 bases lining up with TRBD2. The V gene's germline CDR1 is GTSNPN and CDR2 SVGIG (reference sequence). V shed 5 bases, J shed 7 bases, and the junction held 7 bases outside the gene matches. The CDR3 totals 13 residues. CDR3 residues: CAWGAGGPNTQYF. DNA for the CDR3: TGTGCCTGGGGGGCGGGAGGGCCGAATACGCAGTATTTT.

The sample holds many counts of this clonotype. V is TRBV20-1 and J is TRBJ2-5; 16 bases are a match to TRBD2. CDR3 size: 16 residues. Germline V gene lookup returns CDR1 DFQATT and CDR2 SNEGSKA (reference sequence). V was clipped by 3 bases and J by 5 bases; unmatched bases: 6. DNA for the CDR3: TGCAGTGCTAGCGGGACTAGCGGGAGGGCCGTGGAGACCCAGTACTTC. It translates to CSASGTSGRAVETQYF.

In this sample, this clonotype turned up many times. The V and J genes are TRBV2 and TRBJ2-3; TRBD2 aligns across 9 bases. The germline CDR1 and CDR2 sequences are SNHLY and FYNNEI. V trimming: 11 bases; J trimming: 5 bases; junction bases outside the gene matches: 11. The CDR3 length is 14 residues. The CDR3 sequence is CAVRPREGGDTQYF. The CDR3 nucleotides are TGTGCCGTACGTCCGCGGGAGGGCGGAGATACGCAGTATTTT.

This clonotype was seen ten or more times. The chain links TRBV30 to TRBJ1-6; D is uncertain. Germline-derived CDR1 and CDR2 are GTSNPN and SVGIG (reference sequence). The CDR3 loop spans 14 amino acids. The V end lost 4 bases, the J end lost 6 bases, and 13 bases lay between the germline ends. In DNA, the CDR3 is TGTGCCTGGAATCAAGGACGGACTAATTCACCCCTCCACTTT. Protein product: CAWNQGRTNSPLHF.

This clonotype was seen many times. This rearrangement joins TRBV5-1 to TRBJ2-1; 8 positions match TRBD2. The V and J ends lost 5 bases and 9 bases, in that order; junction bases with no gene match: 1. The germline CDR1 and CDR2 sequences are SGHRS and YFSETQ. This CDR3 comprises 11 residues. The chain's CDR3 is CASRREGEQFF. CDR3 DNA: TGCGCCAGCAGACGGGAGGGTGAGCAGTTCTTC.

This clonotype was picked up many times. The chain combines TRBV13 with TRBJ2-7, with 8 bases that match TRBD1. V dropped 1 base and J dropped 5; count of bases not matched to a gene: 7. Germline CDR1 PRHDT, CDR2 FYEKMQ (reference sequence). This CDR3 comprises 15 residues. The CDR3 is CASSLEGRGQDEQYF. CDR3 DNA: TGTGCCAGCAGCTTAGAAGGCAGGGGGCAGGACGAGCAGTACTTC.

This clonotype was counted many times. CDR3 coding DNA: TGTGCCAGCAGCTTACTCGGGAGTACAGATACGCAGTATTTT. Residues: CASSLLGSTDTQYF. The gene calls are TRBV7-9 and TRBJ2-3; tentatively, D is TRBD2 (6 bases). V lost 2 bases to trimming and J lost 3 bases, with 9 bases between them. This CDR3 is 14 amino acids long. Germline V gene lookup returns CDR1 SEHNR and CDR2 FQNEAQ (reference sequence).

This clonotype came up many times. The chain carries TRBV12-3 or TRBV12-4 and TRBJ2-3, with D hard to call. V gave up 6 bases and J gave up 7 bases, with 8 bases separating them. This CDR3 comprises 11 residues. Here the CDR3 reads CASSPAHTQYF. CDR3 DNA sequence: TGTGCCAGCAGCCCGGCTCATACGCAGTATTTT.

There are many counts of this clonotype. The chain has TRBV7-2 and TRBJ2-3, with 14 positions matching TRBD2. Germline CDR1 is SGHTA and CDR2 is FQGNSA. This CDR3 contains 15 residues. V was clipped by 5 bases and J by 4 bases; unmatched bases: 2. The CDR3 protein is CASSAGLAGADTQYF. CDR3 coding DNA: TGTGCCAGCAGCGCGGGACTAGCGGGGGCAGATACGCAGTATTTT.

This clonotype was recorded many times. V gene TRBV14 combines with J gene TRBJ1-2; no reliable D call. The V end lost 2 bases, the J end lost 5 bases, and 15 bases lay between the germline ends. Germline CDR1 reads SGHDN; CDR2 reads FVKESK. The length of the CDR3 is 15 residues. As DNA, the CDR3 is TGTGCCAGCAGCCAATATGCAGACTCAGGATATGGCTACACCTTC. Protein product: CASSQYADSGYGYTF. Filled out from reference TRBV14 and TRBJ1-2, the complete variable domain reads EAGVTQFPSHSVIEKGQTVTLRCDPISGHDNLYWYRRVMGKEIKFLLHFVKESKQDESGMPNNRFLAERTGGTYSTLKVQPAELEDSGVYFCASSQYADSGYGYTFGSGTRLTVV.